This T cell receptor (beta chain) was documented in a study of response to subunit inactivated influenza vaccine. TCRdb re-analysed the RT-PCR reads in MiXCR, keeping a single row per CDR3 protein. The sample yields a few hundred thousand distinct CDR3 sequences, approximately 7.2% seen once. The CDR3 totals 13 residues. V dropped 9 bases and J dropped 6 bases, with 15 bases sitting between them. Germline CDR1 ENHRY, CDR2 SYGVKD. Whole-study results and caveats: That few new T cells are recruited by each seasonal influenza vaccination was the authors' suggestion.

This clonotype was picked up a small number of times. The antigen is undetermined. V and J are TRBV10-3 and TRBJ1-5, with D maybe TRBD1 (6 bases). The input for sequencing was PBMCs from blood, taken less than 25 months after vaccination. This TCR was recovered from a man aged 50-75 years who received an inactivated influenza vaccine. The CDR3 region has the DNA TGTGCCATACAACAGGGTGGAGGTCAGCCCCAGCATTTT. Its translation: CAIQQGGGQPQHF.